What follows are 21 T cell receptor beta chains derived from one specimen sequenced in a study of cytomegalovirus exposure and HLA in healthy donors. Primers: 60 Vbeta forward and 13 Jbeta reverse. Generated by immunoSEQ multiplex PCR, the TCRdb table keeps only in-frame clones and is missing some. The data contain 150,000 to 200,000 clones, 68% of them singletons. The sample taken for sequencing was PBMCs. The receptors here all came from a woman in her thirties or forties in good health and CMV-seropositive.

The chain recombines TRBV27 with TRBJ1-2, with 7 bases identical to TRBD1. Germline CDR1 reads MNHEY; CDR2 reads SMNVEV (reference sequence). V shed 2 bases, J shed 6 bases, and the junction held 6 bases outside the gene matches. CDR3 length equals 14 residues. The DNA of the CDR3 is TGTGCCAGCAGTTTAAATGGAGGGGGCAATGGCTACACCTTC. Translation gives CASSLNGGGNGYTF.

This clone occurred once. One junction end does not reproduce the germline sequence, and a read error may be involved. The V and J genes are TRBV27 and TRBJ1-2; 12 bases match TRBD1. The CDR3 loop spans 14 amino acids. Germline lookup yields CDR1 MNHEY and CDR2 SMNVEV (reference sequence). CDR3 residues: CASSRDRGLDGYPF. As DNA, the CDR3 is TGTGCCAGCAGTCGGGACAGGGGGCTTGATGGCTACCCCTTC.

J is TRBJ2-1 and V is TRBV5-4, with TRBD2 identical over 12 bases. This CDR3 is built from 15 residues. V gave up 1 base and J gave up 8 bases; unmatched junction bases: 4. The germline V gene encodes CDR1 SGHNT and CDR2 YYREEE (reference sequence). CDR3 residues: CASSLKLAGGHEQFF. The CDR3 region has the DNA TGTGCCAGCAGCTTGAAACTAGCGGGGGGACATGAGCAGTTCTTC.

The rearrangement joins TRBV18 to TRBJ1-4, with TRBD1 matching 10 bases. The germline V gene encodes CDR1 KGHSH and CDR2 LQKENI. V shed 6 bases and J 4 bases; nucleotides not matched to a gene: 5. CDR3 length equals 15 residues. The CDR3 nucleotides are TGTGCCAGCTCGGAGACAGGGGGCATTAATGAAAAACTGTTTTTT. This translates into CASSETGGINEKLFF.

This clone was counted a few times. J is TRBJ2-7 and V is TRBV6-5, with TRBD1 matching over 9 bases. The CDR3 covers 14 residues. Germline trimming cut 4 bases from V and 5 bases from J; bases unmatched to any gene: 6. The germline gives CDR1 MNHEY, CDR2 SVGAGI. The CDR3 spells CASSFATGGDEQYF. CDR3 DNA: TGTGCCAGCAGTTTCGCGACAGGGGGAGACGAGCAGTACTTC.

On this clone: The junction departs from the called germline gene at one end, perhaps through a read error. The chain is built from TRBV7-7 and TRBJ2-7, with 9 nucleotides matching TRBD1. This CDR3 region has 19 residues. Germline V gives CDR1 SSHAT, CDR2 FNYEAQ (reference sequence). The CDR3 DNA follows: TGTGCTAGCAGCGAAAGAACCGGGACAGGGCCTATATTGCTCTACGAGCAGTACTTC. Its translation: CASSERTGTGPILLYEQYF.

This clone came up a few times. V gene TRBV19 combines with J gene TRBJ1-5; 7 bases agree with TRBD1. Germline V gives CDR1 LNHDA, CDR2 SQIVND (reference sequence). The CDR3 consists of 15 residues. V lost 0 bases, J lost 3 bases, and 2 bases stayed unmatched. The CDR3 DNA sequence: TGTGCCAGTAGTATAGACGACAGGGCCAATCAGCCCCAGCATTTT. It is translated as CASSIDDRANQPQHF. Drawing the rest from reference TRBV19 and TRBJ1-5, the complete variable domain is DGGITQSPKYLFRKEGQNVTLSCEQNLNHDAMYWYRQDPGQGLRLIYYSQIVNDFQKGDIAEGYSVSREKKESFPLTVTSAQKNPTAFYLCASSIDDRANQPQHFGDGTRLSIL.

The chain recombines TRBV6-5 with TRBJ1-5, with a weak D call TRBD1 (6 bases). Trimming took off 2 bases at V and 4 bases at J, with 9 bases between the two ends. The CDR3 length is 14 residues. CDR1 and CDR2 (germline): MNHEY, SVGAGI. In DNA form, the CDR3 reads TGTGCCAGCAGTTACAAACAGGGTAATCAGCCCCAGCATTTT. Its protein is CASSYKQGNQPQHF.

The chain is built from TRBV11-2 and TRBJ2-3; 7 bases align to TRBD2. The germline gives CDR1 SGHAT, CDR2 FQNNGV. This CDR3 contains 14 residues. Trimming took 2 bases from V and 3 from J; bases not matched to a gene: 2. The CDR3: CASSLISGTDTQYF. CDR3 DNA: TGTGCCAGCAGCTTAATTAGCGGGACAGATACGCAGTATTTT.

This chain links TRBV7-3 with TRBJ2-5; the match to TRBD2 covers 12 bases. This CDR3 contains 17 residues. The trim removed 5 bases at V and 5 bases at J, leaving 12 bases unmatched. Per the germline V gene, CDR1 is SGHTA and CDR2 is FQGTGA. This CDR3 is CASSPSGLAGGRETQYF. The CDR3 coding sequence is TGTGCCAGCAGCCCTTCGGGGCTAGCGGGAGGGAGGGAGACCCAGTACTTC.

This clone was seen a handful of times. This chain links TRBV7-2 with TRBJ2-3, with D possibly being TRBD1 (6 bases). Deletions cut 1 base from V and 2 bases from J, with 13 bases between. The CDR3 has 16 residues. Germline V gene sequence: CDR1 SGHTA, CDR2 FQGNSA. CDR3 protein: CASSLVGRGITDTQYF. CDR3 nucleotides: TGTGCCAGCAGCTTAGTTGGCAGGGGTATCACAGATACGCAGTATTTT.

This clone has a handful of counts. This chain's CDR3 is CASRGGGDDYGYTF. The DNA of the CDR3 is TGTGCCAGCAGGGGGGGAGGGGACGACTATGGCTACACCTTC. The chain combines TRBV2 with TRBJ1-2; maybe TRBD1 (5 bases). Trimming shortened V by 6 bases and J by 3 bases, and 14 bases separated the two germline ends. CDR3 length equals 14 residues. Germline V gene sequence: CDR1 SNHLY, CDR2 FYNNEI.

The V gene is TRBV4-1, the J gene TRBJ2-1; no definite D call. From germline, CDR1 is MGHRA and CDR2 YSYEKL. The V gene lost 0 bases and the J gene lost 0 bases, with 12 bases spanning the gap. The CDR3 sequence is 17 residues long. The CDR3 loop is CASSQDFTLSSYNEQFF. The CDR3 bases are TGCGCCAGCAGCCAAGATTTTACTCTGAGCTCCTACAATGAGCAGTTCTTC.

CDR3 amino acids: CASRGTITESEQYF. Written as DNA, the CDR3 is TGTGCCAGCAGGGGGACTATCACTGAATCCGAGCAGTACTTC. This rearrangement joins TRBV27 to TRBJ2-7; 7 bases are shared with TRBD2. Unmatched junction bases numbered 11, after V lost 6 bases and J lost 6 bases. Germline CDR1 MNHEY, CDR2 SMNVEV (reference sequence). The CDR3 is 14 amino acids.

This clone was picked up a small number of times. This sequence joins TRBV5-1 and TRBJ1-1; possibly TRBD1 for D (6 bases). The CDR3 contains 16 residues. The germline V gene encodes CDR1 SGHRS and CDR2 YFSETQ. V dropped 2 bases and J dropped 0 bases, with 14 bases sitting between them. The chain's CDR3 is CASSFKVGAVNTEAFF. The CDR3 DNA reads TGCGCCAGCAGCTTCAAAGTGGGGGCGGTGAACACTGAAGCTTTCTTT.

This rearrangement joins TRBV11-3 to TRBJ2-7; D may be TRBD1 (6 bases). The CDR3 consists of 11 residues. Looked up from germline, CDR1 is SGHNT and CDR2 is YENEEA. V gave up 5 bases and J gave up 8 bases, with 10 bases separating them. Written as DNA, the CDR3 is TGTGCCAGCAGCGCAGGGGCTCAGCAGTACTTC. This translates into CASSAGAQQYF.

This rearrangement joins TRBV6-5 to TRBJ2-5, with a weak D call TRBD1 (6 bases). The V and J ends lost 0 bases and 3 bases respectively, with 8 bases between them. Germline CDR1 and CDR2: MNHEY and SVGAGI. The CDR3 is made up of 14 amino acids. The CDR3 DNA reads TGTGCCAGCAGTTACTCCTGGACAGAAGAGACCCAGTACTTC. Translated, it gives CASSYSWTEETQYF.

As regards this clone: At one end, the junction sequence differs from germline, possibly due to a read error. The CDR3 DNA reads TGTTCCAGCAGCTCTCCCACTAGCGGAAGCTCCTACAATGAGCAGTTCTTC. This codes for CSSSSPTSGSSYNEQFF. The chain couples TRBV7-9 to TRBJ2-1; 8 bases fit TRBD2. From germline, CDR1 is SEHNR and CDR2 FQNEAQ (reference sequence). CDR3 length: 17 residues. The variable domain in full, completed from reference TRBV7-9 and TRBJ2-1, reads DTGVSQNPRHKITKRGQNVTFRCDPISEHNRLYWYRQTLGQGPEFLTYFQNEAQLEKSRLLSDRFSAERPKGSFSTLEIQRTEQGDSAMYLCSSSSPTSGSSYNEQFFGPGTRLTVL.

The chain employs TRBV19 and TRBJ2-1; 11 nucleotides align to TRBD2. J was trimmed by 2 bases and V by 4 bases; bases with no gene match: 13. The CDR3 loop spans 19 amino acids. CDR1 is LNHDA, CDR2 SQIVND, per germline (reference sequence). Written as DNA, the CDR3 is TGTGCCAGTAGTACCCGCGCCGTAGTAGCGGGAGGGACCTACAATGAGCAGTTCTTC. This codes for CASSTRAVVAGGTYNEQFF.

The chain combines TRBV5-1 with TRBJ2-1; 9 positions match TRBD1. Per the germline V gene, CDR1 is SGHRS and CDR2 is YFSETQ. This CDR3 contains 15 residues. With 0 bases clipped from V and 7 bases from J, the junction kept 5 bases outside the gene matches. The CDR3 loop is CASSLVGQGRNEQFF. The CDR3 nucleotides read TGCGCCAGCAGCTTGGTGGGACAGGGACGTAATGAGCAGTTCTTC.

The chain is built from TRBV28 and TRBJ2-2; tentative D call: TRBD1 (6 bases). CDR3 length: 13 amino acids. V was clipped by 3 bases and J by 7 bases, with 9 bases between them. CDR1 and CDR2 (germline): MDHEN, SYDVKM. As DNA, the CDR3 is TGTGCCAGCAGTTTGAGGGGGTTCGGGGAGCTGTTTTTT. Protein sequence: CASSLRGFGELFF.